A single sample gave rise to the 3 T cell receptor beta chains below, sequenced in a study of T cell responses to AZD1222 COVID-19 vaccine. Repertoires were generated with immunoSEQ multiplex PCR, while TCRdb's copy carries only in-frame clones and drops some. The repertoire holds under 70,000 clones, with 60% to 85% as singletons. The sample in question was peripheral blood, obtained on day 0 of MenACWY control vaccination. All receptors come from an adult in good health.

This clone has only a few counts. The chain is built from TRBV9 and TRBJ2-1; 9 nucleotides agree with TRBD2. Germline CDR1 reads SGDLS; CDR2 reads YYNGEE. This CDR3 region has 14 residues. V shed 0 bases and J 7 bases; nucleotides not matched to a gene: 2. The CDR3 sequence: CASSVGLAVNEQFF. CDR3 in DNA: TGTGCCAGCAGCGTAGGACTAGCGGTAAATGAGCAGTTCTTC. Complete variable domain (other parts from reference TRBV9 and TRBJ2-1): DSGVTQTPKHLITATGQRVTLRCSPRSGDLSVYWYQQSLDQGLQFLIQYYNGEERAKGNILERFSAQQFPDLHSELNLSSLELGDSALYFCASSVGLAVNEQFFGPGTRLTVL.

The sample holds a few counts of this clone. This chain joins TRBV6-1 and TRBJ2-2; D is ambiguous. The germline V and J ends were trimmed by 1 base and 1 base, with 22 bases remaining between them. This CDR3 spans 20 amino acids. CDR1 is MNHNS, CDR2 SASEGT, per germline. CDR3 nucleotide sequence: TGTGCCAGCAGTGAAGTTAGGGCCCCAAGTCGCTCGGGGAACACCGGGGAGCTGTTTTTT. Residues: CASSEVRAPSRSGNTGELFF.

The chain combines TRBV30 with TRBJ1-1; no firm D call. Germline V CDR1 and CDR2: GTSNPN, SVGIG (reference sequence). V was shortened by 1 base and J by 1 base, with 13 bases between the two germline ends. The CDR3 loop spans 15 amino acids. For the CDR3, the DNA is TGTGCCTGGAGTGCTCCTCGGACGTGGAACACTGAAGCTTTCTTT. Translation: CAWSAPRTWNTEAFF.